The rows below give T cell receptor beta chains drawn from one sample of a study of blood T cell repertoires in COVID-19. Produced via immunoSEQ multiplex PCR; TCRdb's table is partial and in-frame only. The sample gives 200,000 to 300,000 clones, around four fifths of which show up once; 4.2% is in the top ten. The sequenced material came from peripheral blood. All receptors derive from a man between 60 and 75 years old with acute or convalescent COVID-19. CDR3s include the opening cysteine and the closing phenylalanine or tryptophan.

v_call,j_call,cdr3_aa
TRBV24-1,TRBJ2-1,CATSDHPKLAGAGNEQFF
TRBV24-1,TRBJ2-1,CATSEAGNNEQFF
TRBV10-3,TRBJ2-2,CAIYTSSGSTGELFF
TRBV29-1,TRBJ2-1,CSVEGSLAGDYNEQFF
TRBV4-3,TRBJ2-3,CASSQQGYYRGSTDTQYF
TRBV5-6,TRBJ2-1,CASSPVGRGYNEQFF
TRBV7-8,TRBJ2-5,CASRGTSGDTQETQYF
TRBV7-9,TRBJ2-5,CASSLTGTGETQYF
TRBV3-1/TRBV3-2,TRBJ2-7,CASSQVARDSYEQYF
TRBV5-8,TRBJ1-2,CASSPEGQTNYGYTF
TRBV7-9,TRBJ1-2,CASSLAHRPDGYTF
TRBV2,TRBJ2-3,CASSLAGAPEDTQYF
TRBV3-1/TRBV3-2,TRBJ1-6,CASSPDTGGYNSPLHF
TRBV3-1/TRBV3-2,TRBJ2-7,CASRMTGLDNEQYF
TRBV9,TRBJ2-1,CASSEGLPYNEQFF
TRBV18,TRBJ2-3,CASSPPYRDTQYF
TRBV5-1,TRBJ2-7,CASSLEGARYEQYF